The 26 T cell receptor beta chains given below trace back to one sample, sequenced in a study of blood T cell repertoires in COVID-19. Data came from immunoSEQ multiplex PCR; TCRdb stores just in-frame clones and leaves some out. Altogether 150,000 to 200,000 clones are present, about 86% being singletons, with the ten largest covering around 8.2%. What was sequenced was peripheral blood. The receptors come from a man aged 55 to 70 with acute or convalescent COVID-19.

In its sample, this clone was seen once. The CDR3 sequence is CASSLAGDYNEQFF. The CDR3 coding sequence is TGTGCCAGCAGTCTCGCAGGGGACTACAATGAGCAGTTCTTC. J is TRBJ2-1 and V is TRBV7-2; possibly TRBD1 for D (6 bases). V was shortened by 6 bases and J by 3 bases, with 12 bases between the two germline ends. Germline V lookup: CDR1 SGHTA, CDR2 FQGNSA. The CDR3 loop spans 14 amino acids.

J is TRBJ1-2 and V is TRBV11-2, with a weak D call TRBD1 (5 bases). Trimming shortened V by 8 bases and J by 0 bases, and 19 bases separated the two germline ends. The V gene's germline CDR1 is SGHAT and CDR2 FQNNGV. The CDR3 is 16 amino acids. CDR3 bases: TGTGCCAGCGGCATACCAGGGAACCAAGCTAACTATGGCTACACCTTC. This gives the protein CASGIPGNQANYGYTF.

J is TRBJ2-7 and V is TRBV19; TRBD2 matches at 10 bases. The CDR3 length is 14 residues. V was clipped by 6 bases and J by 2 bases; unmatched bases: 4. Germline V gene sequence: CDR1 LNHDA, CDR2 SQIVND (reference sequence). CDR3 nucleotide sequence: TGTGCCAGTAGCCTAGCGGGAGTAACCTACGAGCAGTACTTC. Protein: CASSLAGVTYEQYF. The full variable domain, completed using reference TRBV19 and TRBJ2-7, is DGGITQSPKYLFRKEGQNVTLSCEQNLNHDAMYWYRQDPGQGLRLIYYSQIVNDFQKGDIAEGYSVSREKKESFPLTVTSAQKNPTAFYLCASSLAGVTYEQYFGPGTRLTVT.

In this sample, this clone turned up once. This chain uses TRBV13 with TRBJ2-1; 12 bases fit TRBD2. Germline V gene lookup returns CDR1 PRHDT and CDR2 FYEKMQ (reference sequence). This CDR3 is built from 15 residues. With V trimmed by 2 bases and J by 10 bases, 6 bases remained unmatched. This chain's CDR3 is CASSLRTSGISEQFF. DNA for the CDR3: TGTGCCAGCAGCTTACGGACTAGCGGGATTTCAGAGCAGTTCTTC.

This rearrangement joins TRBV11-1 to TRBJ2-5; TRBD2 is a possible D gene (7 bases). Germline values: CDR1 SGHAT, CDR2 FQDESV (reference sequence). Trimming took 5 bases from V and 1 from J, leaving 14 bases between them. There are 15 residues in the CDR3. CDR3 region: CASSARRGGQETQYF. In DNA form, the CDR3 reads TGTGCCAGCAGCGCCAGGAGGGGGGGCCAAGAGACCCAGTACTTC.

The chain joins TRBV6-5 to TRBJ2-5; D ambiguous. Trimming took 8 bases from V and 3 from J, leaving 13 bases between them. CDR3 length: 13 amino acids. Germline V lookup: CDR1 MNHEY, CDR2 SVGAGI. CDR3 nucleotides: TGTGCCAGCGGTAGAGGTTCCAAAGAGACCCAGTACTTC. Its translation: CASGRGSKETQYF.

The chain employs TRBV6-5 and TRBJ1-6; 9 positions match TRBD1. The CDR3 runs 14 residues. Losses at the gene ends were 6 bases for V and 10 bases for J; bases not matched to a gene: 7. The germline gives CDR1 MNHEY, CDR2 SVGAGI. CDR3 residues: CASSRTGGASPLHF. CDR3 in DNA: TGTGCCAGCAGCAGAACAGGGGGCGCCTCACCCCTCCACTTT.

The V gene is TRBV7-8, the J gene TRBJ2-7, with TRBD1 matching over 9 bases. This CDR3 spans 14 amino acids. V was clipped by 1 base and J by 6 bases; unmatched bases: 4. Germline loops: CDR1 SGHVS, CDR2 FQNEAQ. Here the CDR3 reads CASSLVGQGVEQYF. The CDR3 bases are TGTGCCAGCAGCTTAGTGGGACAGGGAGTCGAGCAGTACTTC. The full variable domain, rest sourced from reference TRBV7-8 and TRBJ2-7, is GAGVSQSPRYKVAKRGQDVALRCDPISGHVSLFWYQQALGQGPEFLTYFQNEAQLDKSGLPSDRFFAERPEGSVSTLKIQRTQQEDSAVYLCASSLVGQGVEQYFGPGTRLTVT.

This sequence joins TRBV29-1 and TRBJ1-3; unclear D gene. The CDR3 sequence is 14 residues long. V was shortened by 7 bases and J by 2 bases, with 15 bases between the two germline ends. In germline, CDR1 is SQVTM, CDR2 ANQGSEA. The CDR3 reads CSARSDLPGNTIYF. For the CDR3, the DNA is TGCAGCGCTAGGAGCGATCTCCCTGGAAACACCATATATTTT.

This clone was detected only once. V and J are TRBV28 and TRBJ2-1; possibly TRBD2 for D (6 bases). The CDR3 is made up of 13 amino acids. Deletions cut 11 bases from V and 9 bases from J, with 20 bases between. Germline assignment: CDR1 MDHEN and CDR2 SYDVKM. CDR3 DNA sequence: TGTGCCGCGGGACGGACCGAAATGACTGAGCAGTTCTTC. Translation: CAAGRTEMTEQFF.

A remark on this clone: Relative to the germline gene, one junction end is altered; a read error may explain this. CDR3 sequence (DNA): TGTGCCAGCAGTGGGTACTACGATGAGCAGTTCTTC. The encoded protein is CASSGYYDEQFF. This chain joins TRBV2 and TRBJ2-1; D is unclear. The CDR3 is made up of 12 amino acids. The germline CDR1 and CDR2 sequences are SNHLY and FYNNEI.

The chain links TRBV28 to TRBJ2-7, with 11 bases matching TRBD1. Germline CDR1 and CDR2: MDHEN and SYDVKM. The junction had 4 bases not matched to a gene; V was cut back by 6 bases and J by 3 bases. The CDR3 runs to 14 residues. CDR3 amino acids: CASSPGTGGYEQYF. CDR3 sequence (DNA): TGTGCCAGCAGCCCCGGGACAGGGGGCTACGAGCAGTACTTC.

The chain couples TRBV7-9 to TRBJ1-2, with 8 bases lining up with TRBD1. Trimming cost V 5 bases and J 7 bases; bases outside gene matches: 6. CDR1 SEHNR and CDR2 FQNEAQ come from the germline V gene (reference sequence). The CDR3 runs to 13 residues. The CDR3 spells CASSPDRVRGYTF. CDR3 nucleotides: TGTGCCAGCAGCCCGGACAGGGTTCGTGGCTACACCTTC.

The rearrangement joins TRBV6-4 to TRBJ2-3, with TRBD2 as a possible D gene (5 bases). Trimming cost V 4 bases and J 3 bases, with 8 bases left between them. This CDR3 contains 13 residues. CDR1 is MRHNA and CDR2 is SNTAGT in the germline V gene. In DNA, the CDR3 is TGTGCCAGCAGTGTTGGCGGGACAGATACGCAGTATTTT. Residues: CASSVGGTDTQYF.

The rearrangement links TRBV5-1 to TRBJ2-5; D may be TRBD2 (5 bases). Germline CDR1 reads SGHRS; CDR2 reads YFSETQ. CDR3 size: 15 residues. Trimming took off 0 bases at V and 1 base at J, with 10 bases between the two ends. The CDR3 protein is CASSLGAAGQETQYF. CDR3 in DNA: TGCGCCAGCAGCTTGGGAGCGGCAGGCCAAGAGACCCAGTACTTC.

The chain carries TRBV6-2 or TRBV6-3 and TRBJ2-3; 10 bases are a match to TRBD2. Germline CDR1 MNHEY, CDR2 SVGEGT. After removal of 5 bases from V and 3 bases from J, the junction contained 14 bases not matched to a gene. The CDR3 sequence is 18 residues long. CDR3 in DNA: TGTGCCAGCAGTAACACTAAAGGTCTAGCGGGAGAAACAGATACGCAGTATTTT. Translation gives CASSNTKGLAGETDTQYF.

A single count supports this clone. The rearrangement links TRBV6-5 to TRBJ1-2; a weak D match, TRBD1 (6 bases). Looked up from germline, CDR1 is MNHEY and CDR2 is SVGAGI. The CDR3 extends over 14 amino acids. V was pared by 6 bases and J by 4 bases, with 15 bases between. As DNA, the CDR3 is TGTGCCAGCAGAGGGGGTAGTCGGAGCTATGGCTACACCTTC. It specifies CASRGGSRSYGYTF.

The chain recombines TRBV27 with TRBJ1-1, with 10 bases fitting TRBD1. The CDR3 runs to 17 residues. V dropped 6 bases and J dropped 1; count of bases not matched to a gene: 11. The V gene's germline CDR1 is MNHEY and CDR2 SMNVEV (reference sequence). The CDR3, as DNA: TGTGCCAGCAGCCGTACGACAGGGGGCTTTTCGAACACTGAAGCTTTCTTT. It specifies CASSRTTGGFSNTEAFF.

The rearrangement joins TRBV11-2 to TRBJ2-5, with TRBD2 identical over 9 bases. The J segment lost 4 bases and the V segment lost 2 bases, leaving 8 bases of the junction unmatched. The CDR3 runs 16 residues. CDR1 is SGHAT and CDR2 is FQNNGV in the germline V gene. CDR3 coding DNA: TGTGCCAGCAGCTTATCAGGAGCGGGAGGCGCAGAGACCCAGTACTTC. Residues: CASSLSGAGGAETQYF.

The chain employs TRBV18 and TRBJ1-1; D might be TRBD1 (6 bases). The germline CDR1 and CDR2 sequences are KGHSH and LQKENI. Trimming took off 3 bases at V and 4 bases at J, with 18 bases between the two ends. The length of the CDR3 is 16 residues. The CDR3 loop reads CASSPAVGAYITEAFF. CDR3 in DNA: TGTGCCAGCTCACCGGCCGTGGGGGCTTACATCACTGAAGCTTTCTTT.

The chain uses TRBV3-1 (or the pseudogene TRBV3-2) and TRBJ1-2, with 9 bases identical to TRBD1. V lost 4 bases to trimming and J lost 5 bases; unmatched junction nucleotides: 17. The CDR3 covers 18 residues. The germline V gene encodes CDR1 LGHDT and CDR2 YNNKEL (reference sequence). CDR3 nucleotides: TGTGCCAGCAGCCCCCCACTTTGGGGGACAGGGAGGTTTTATGGCTACACCTTC. Amino acids: CASSPPLWGTGRFYGYTF.

The rearrangement uses TRBV28 and TRBJ1-5; 9 bases fit TRBD1. Germline V gene lookup returns CDR1 MDHEN and CDR2 SYDVKM. The CDR3 length is 16 residues. V gave up 1 base and J gave up 4 bases; unmatched junction bases: 5. The CDR3 loop is CASSLFRQGVNQPQHF. CDR3 nucleotides: TGTGCCAGCAGTTTATTTAGACAGGGGGTAAATCAGCCCCAGCATTTT.

V and J are TRBV9 and TRBJ2-3; D might be TRBD2 (5 bases). V lost 4 bases to trimming and J lost 1 base, with 16 bases between them. CDR3 size: 16 residues. CDR1 and CDR2 from the germline V gene are SGDLS and YYNGEE. In DNA, the CDR3 is TGTGCCAGCAGCCCCGTGGGAGCCCGGGGCACAGATACGCAGTATTTT. This codes for CASSPVGARGTDTQYF.

The chain joins TRBV28 to TRBJ2-7; 10 bases align to TRBD2. Looked up from germline, CDR1 is MDHEN and CDR2 is SYDVKM. The V segment lost 6 bases and the J segment 0 bases; nucleotides outside the gene matches: 5. The CDR3 consists of 15 residues. The CDR3 DNA reads as TGTGCCAGCAGATCCCCTAGCGGGAGCTCCTACGAGCAGTACTTC. Its translation: CASRSPSGSSYEQYF.

The chain employs TRBV18 and TRBJ2-1, with D possibly being TRBD2 (6 bases). The CDR3 totals 18 residues. CDR1 is KGHSH, CDR2 LQKENI, per germline. The V end was cut by 4 bases, the J end by 2 bases, with 21 bases between. The CDR3 spells CASSRTASGGVTYNEQFF. The CDR3 nucleotides are TGTGCCAGCTCACGAACTGCAAGCGGAGGGGTGACCTACAATGAGCAGTTCTTC.

V is TRBV6-5 and J is TRBJ1-2, with D possibly being TRBD1 (5 bases). Germline values: CDR1 MNHEY, CDR2 SVGAGI. The CDR3 contains 14 residues. V shed 0 bases and J shed 6 bases, with 11 bases lying between them. CDR3 DNA sequence: TGTGCCAGCAGTTACTCGTGGAGGGGCAATGGCTACACCTTC. Amino acid sequence: CASSYSWRGNGYTF.